This T cell receptor beta chain stems from a study of CD8 T cells in ankylosing spondylitis. General study points: Earlier authors reported some of these motif variants in reactive arthritis synovial fluid and blood. Typical of ankylosing spondylitis blood, it appeared, was a TCR beta motif of 7 or 8 highly homologous variants. From matched ankylosing spondylitis synovial fluid, disease-linked clones were reportedly recovered at significantly enriched levels. In peripheral blood, disease-linked CD8+ clones occurred at relatively low frequencies.

It was by quantitative 5'-RACE with molecular barcodes that TCR beta libraries were made. TCRdb re-derived calls from the 5' RACE reads in MiXCR, one entry per CDR3 protein. The data show over 200,000 distinct CDR3 sequences, around 17% seen once. This clonotype came up many times. Its antigen is as yet unknown. V lost 4 bases and J lost 6, with 20 bases in between. Germline assignment: CDR1 SGHRS and CDR2 YFSETQ. This CDR3 contains 16 residues. The source material was blood, either unsorted or a sorted T cell fraction (not recorded which). The origin of this receptor is a male donor with ankylosing spondylitis. The chain employs TRBV5-1 and TRBJ1-5; no firm D call. CDR3 loop: CASSILPTTEGQPQHF. The CDR3 coding sequence is TGCGCCAGCAGCATACTCCCGACAACGGAGGGTCAGCCCCAGCATTTT. Variable domain in full (rest from reference TRBV5-1 and TRBJ1-5): KAGVTQTPRYLIKTRGQQVTLSCSPISGHRSVSWYQQTPGQGLQFLFEYFSETQRNKGNFPGRFSGRQFSNSRSEMNVSTLELGDSALYLCASSILPTTEGQPQHFGDGTRLSIL.